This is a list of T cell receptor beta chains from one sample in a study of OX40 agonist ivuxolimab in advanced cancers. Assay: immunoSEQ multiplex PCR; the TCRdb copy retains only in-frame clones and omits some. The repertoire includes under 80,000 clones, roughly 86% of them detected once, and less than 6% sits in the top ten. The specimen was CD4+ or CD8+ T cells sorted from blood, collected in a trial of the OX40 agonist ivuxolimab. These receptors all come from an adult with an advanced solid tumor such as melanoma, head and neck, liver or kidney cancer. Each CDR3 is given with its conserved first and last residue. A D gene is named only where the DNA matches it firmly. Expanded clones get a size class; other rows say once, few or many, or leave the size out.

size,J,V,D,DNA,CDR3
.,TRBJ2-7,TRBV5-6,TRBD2,TGTGCCAGCAGCTTGGGAGGGCTAGCGGGAAGAAGTGAGCAGTACTTC,CASSLGGLAGRSEQYF
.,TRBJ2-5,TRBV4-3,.,TGCGCCAGCAGCCGGAGGGGGGGTCAAGAGACCCAGTACTTC,CASSRRGGQETQYF
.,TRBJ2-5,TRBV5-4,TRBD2,TGTGCCAGCAGCCCACTAGCGGGAGTTGGGACCCAGTACTTC,CASSPLAGVGTQYF
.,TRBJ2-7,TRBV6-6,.,TGTGCCAGCAGTTCTCAGAACTCCTACGAGCAGTACTTC,CASSSQNSYEQYF
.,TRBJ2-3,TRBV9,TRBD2,TGTGCCAGCAGCGTAGGAGGTCTAGCGGGGGGCCTAAGCACAGATACGCAGTATTTT,CASSVGGLAGGLSTDTQYF
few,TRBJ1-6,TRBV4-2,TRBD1,TGTGCCAGCAGCCAAGAGACAGGGGGTAATTCACCCCTCCACTTT,CASSQETGGNSPLHF
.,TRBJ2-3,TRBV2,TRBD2,TGTGCCAGCAGGAAGACTAGCGGGGGGCCAGATACGCAGTATTTT,CASRKTSGGPDTQYF
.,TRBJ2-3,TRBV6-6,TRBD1,TGTGCCAGCAGTGAGGGACAGGGGAGCACAGATACGCAGTATTTT,CASSEGQGSTDTQYF
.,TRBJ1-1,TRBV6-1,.,TGTGCCAGCAGTGACCCGGGAAAGGGGGGGCCTGAAGCTTTCTTT,CASSDPGKGGPEAFF
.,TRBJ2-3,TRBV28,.,TGTGCCAGCAAGGGGGACACAGATACGCAGTATTTT,CASKGDTDTQYF
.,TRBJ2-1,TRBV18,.,TGTGCCAGCTCACCACCTCAGGGTTACAATGAGCAGTTCTTC,CASSPPQGYNEQFF
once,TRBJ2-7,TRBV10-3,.,TGTGCCTCATCGGGCGGGACGTCTAACTCCTACGAGCAGTACTTC,CASSGGTSNSYEQYF
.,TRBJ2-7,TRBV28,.,TGTGCCAGCAGTTCGCCGGGACCCGCGTGGTACGAGCAGTACTTC,CASSSPGPAWYEQYF
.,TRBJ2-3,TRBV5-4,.,TGTGCCAGCAGTTCCCCTTCGGGCACAGATACGCAGTATTTT,CASSSPSGTDTQYF
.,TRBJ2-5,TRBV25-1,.,TGTGCCAGCAGTGAATCCGGGGAGACCCAGTACTTC,CASSESGETQYF
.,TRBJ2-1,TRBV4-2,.,TGTGCCAGCAGCCTCCGACTTGGGCAAGGGGATGAGCAGTTCTTC,CASSLRLGQGDEQFF
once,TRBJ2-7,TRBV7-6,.,TGTGCCAGCAGCTTAGGCTCGCCCCAAACCTACGAGCAGTACTTC,CASSLGSPQTYEQYF
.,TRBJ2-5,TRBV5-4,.,TGTGCCAGCAGCTTGTCCGGAAGGTCAGAAGAGACCCAGTACTTC,CASSLSGRSEETQYF
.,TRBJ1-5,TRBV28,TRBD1,TGTGCCAGCAGTTTGCTCCGGGACAGGGATCAGCCCCAGCATTTT,CASSLLRDRDQPQHF
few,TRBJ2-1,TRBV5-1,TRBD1,TGCGCCAGCAGCTCGAACACCGGGACAGCAGTTGAGCAGTTCTTC,CASSSNTGTAVEQFF
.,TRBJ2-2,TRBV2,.,TGTGCCAGCAGTGGATGGGGTCCCGGGGAGCTGTTTTTT,CASSGWGPGELFF
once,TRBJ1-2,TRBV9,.,TGTGCCAGCAGCGTAGGGGGAACGGAGGGGTATGGCTACACCTTC,CASSVGGTEGYGYTF
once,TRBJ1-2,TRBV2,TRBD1,TGTGCCAGCAGTCCAGGACAGGAGAGCTATGGCTACACCTTC,CASSPGQESYGYTF
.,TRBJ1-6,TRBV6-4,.,TGTGCCAGCAGTTGCCGCGTTGACACGGCGGTCTCACCCCTCCACTTT,CASSCRVDTAVSPLHF
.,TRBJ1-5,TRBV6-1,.,TGTGCCAGCAGTGAGGCTCAGGGACGTCAGCCCCAGCATTTT,CASSEAQGRQPQHF
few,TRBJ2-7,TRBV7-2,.,TGTGCCAGCAGCCAAAGCGGGTCCTCCTACGAGCAGTACTTC,CASSQSGSSYEQYF
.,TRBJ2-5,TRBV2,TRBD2,TGTGCCAGCAGTGGACTAGCGGGGGTCGAGACCCAGTACTTC,CASSGLAGVETQYF
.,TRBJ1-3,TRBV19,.,TGTGCCGCAGCCGGGGGGGCAAACTCTGGAAACACCATATATTTT,CAAAGGANSGNTIYF
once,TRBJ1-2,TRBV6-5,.,TGTGCCAGCAGCCACCGAAAGTACTATGGCTACACCTTC,CASSHRKYYGYTF
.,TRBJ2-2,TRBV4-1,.,TGCGCCAGCAGCCAAGATGGGGCGGGGTCGCTCACCGGGGAGCTGTTTTTT,CASSQDGAGSLTGELFF
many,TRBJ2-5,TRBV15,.,TGTGCCACCAGCAGAGGCAGGCAAGAGACCCAGTACTTC,CATSRGRQETQYF
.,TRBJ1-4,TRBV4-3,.,TGCGCCAGCAGCCAAGGGGGAGCAACTAATGAAAAACTGTTTTTT,CASSQGGATNEKLFF
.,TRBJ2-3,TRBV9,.,TGTGCCAGCAGCGTAGCAACCAGCACAGATACGCAGTATTTT,CASSVATSTDTQYF
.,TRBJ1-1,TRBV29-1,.,TGCAGCGCTAACCGAGAGAACACTGAAGCTTTCTTT,CSANRENTEAFF
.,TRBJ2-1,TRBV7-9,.,TGTGCCAGCAGCTTATTTATGACAGACAATGAGCAGTTCTTC,CASSLFMTDNEQFF
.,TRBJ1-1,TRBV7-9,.,TGTGCCAGCAGCCCTGACCCTTCTGGAGCTTTCTTT,CASSPDPSGAFF
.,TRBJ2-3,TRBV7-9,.,TGTGCCAGCAGCTTATCCGGACGGGGGATGACAGATACGCAGTATTTT,CASSLSGRGMTDTQYF
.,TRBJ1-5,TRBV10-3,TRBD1,TGTGCCATCAGTGATCGGCAGGGGGGCAATCAGCCCCAGCATTTT,CAISDRQGGNQPQHF
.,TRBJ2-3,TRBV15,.,TGTGCCACCAGCAGAGAGCTGGGGTTGGCAGATACGCAGTATTTT,CATSRELGLADTQYF
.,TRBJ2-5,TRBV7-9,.,TGTGCCAGCAGCTACGAAGAGACCCAGTACTTC,CASSYEETQYF
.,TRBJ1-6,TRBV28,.,TGTGCCAGCAGTTTATTAGGGACTCTCGAATGGGATTCACCCCTCCACTTT,CASSLLGTLEWDSPLHF
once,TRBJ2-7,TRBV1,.,TGCACCAGCAGCCGCGGACAGGGCTACGAGCAGTACTTC,CTSSRGQGYEQYF
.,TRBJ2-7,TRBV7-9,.,TGTGCCAGCAGCTTAGCCATATTTTCTAGCAAAGACGAGCAGTACTTC,CASSLAIFSSKDEQYF
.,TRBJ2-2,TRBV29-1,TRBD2,TGCAGCGTTGAATGGGATGAGCGGGACCTCACCGGGGAGCTGTTTTTT,CSVEWDERDLTGELFF
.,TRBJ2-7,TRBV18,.,TGTGCCAGCTCACCATCACGACAAATCGGTTACGAGCAGTACTTC,CASSPSRQIGYEQYF
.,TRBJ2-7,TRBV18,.,TGTGCCAGCTCACCAAGTCTCCGGGACGGCTACGAGCAGTACTTC,CASSPSLRDGYEQYF
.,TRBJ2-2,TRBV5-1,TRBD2,TGCGCCAGCAGCTTGGTGCTAGCGGGAGACACCGGGGAGCTGTTTTTT,CASSLVLAGDTGELFF
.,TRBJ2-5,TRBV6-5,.,TGTGCCAGCAGTTATACCGGGACATCAAGGGAGACCCAGTACTTC,CASSYTGTSRETQYF
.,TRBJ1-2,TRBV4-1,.,TGCGCCAGCAGCCAACCAACCCTCGGGGGGGAGGGTGCCTATGGCTACACCTTC,CASSQPTLGGEGAYGYTF
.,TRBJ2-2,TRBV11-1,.,TGTGCCAGCGGACCCTACGGCACCGGGGAGCTGTTTTTT,CASGPYGTGELFF
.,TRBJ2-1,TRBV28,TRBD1,TGTGCCAGCAGCCACAGGGGTAGAGGTGACGATGAGCAGTTCTTC,CASSHRGRGDDEQFF
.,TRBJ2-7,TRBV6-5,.,TGTGCCAGCAGACTGAACAGAGATGCGGCCTACGAGCAGTACTTC,CASRLNRDAAYEQYF
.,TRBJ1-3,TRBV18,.,TGTGCCAGCTCACCGGGGACGGCTGGAAACACCATATATTTT,CASSPGTAGNTIYF
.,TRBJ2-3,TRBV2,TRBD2,TGTGCCAGCAGTGAAGGGACTAGCTTGACAGATACGCAGTATTTT,CASSEGTSLTDTQYF
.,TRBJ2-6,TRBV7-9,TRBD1,TGTGCCAGTACTATAAACAGGGGGCGAGCTGGGGCCAACGTCCTGACTTTC,CASTINRGRAGANVLTF
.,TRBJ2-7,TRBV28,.,TGTGCCAGCAGTTTACGCTACGAGCAGTACTTC,CASSLRYEQYF
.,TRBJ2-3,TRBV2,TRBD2,TGTGCCAGCAGTGAAGCGGGGACTAGCGGGGGTGTAATTACAGATACGCAGTATTTT,CASSEAGTSGGVITDTQYF
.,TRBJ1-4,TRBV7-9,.,TGTGCCAGCAGCTTAATCCAGGGTGAAAAACTGTTTTTT,CASSLIQGEKLFF
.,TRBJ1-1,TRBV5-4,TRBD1,TGTGCCAGCAGCGGACAGGTTATGAACACTGAAGCTTTCTTT,CASSGQVMNTEAFF